Following are 19 T cell receptor beta chains from one sample sequenced in a study of T cells after yellow fever vaccination. MiXCR, run by TCRdb on the 5' RACE reads, gives a single entry per CDR3 protein. The sample carries 70,000 or so distinct CDR3 sequences, approximately 5% recorded once. The input for sequencing was CD4+ T cells sorted from PBMCs, taken roughly 15 days after the first yellow fever vaccination. All receptors come from a man aged 18 to 35 who received the YFV17D yellow fever vaccine.

This clonotype appeared many times. CDR3 coding DNA: TGTGCCAGCACCCGCGGGGGGCAACAGGGTCGTGGTGAAAAACTGTTTTTT. Its translation is CASTRGGQQGRGEKLFF. V usage is TRBV7-2 and J usage is TRBJ1-4, with D possibly TRBD1 on 6 matching bases. The CDR3 has 17 residues. The germline V gene encodes CDR1 SGHTA and CDR2 FQGNSA. Trimming shortened V by 7 bases and J by 7 bases, and 25 bases separated the two germline ends.

This clonotype was seen many times. The chain couples TRBV5-1 to TRBJ1-4, with 7 bases fitting TRBD1. This CDR3 is built from 13 residues. From germline, CDR1 is SGHRS and CDR2 YFSETQ. The J segment lost 8 bases and the V segment lost 5 bases, leaving 6 bases of the junction unmatched. CDR3 sequence: CASSYGDSEKLFF. The CDR3 DNA reads as TGCGCCAGCAGTTATGGGGACAGCGAAAAACTGTTTTTT.

Ten or more counts support this clonotype. The rearrangement joins TRBV15 to TRBJ1-2, with D uncertain. V lost 5 bases to trimming and J lost 5 bases, with 18 bases between them. Per germline, CDR1 LNHNV and CDR2 YYDKDF (reference sequence). This CDR3 comprises 15 residues. The CDR3 reads CATSGNSQRGYGYTF. For the CDR3, the DNA is TGTGCCACCAGCGGGAACAGTCAGCGAGGGTATGGCTACACCTTC.

This clonotype was counted many times. This rearrangement joins TRBV5-4 to TRBJ2-3, with D unresolved. The germline V gene has CDR1 SGHNT and CDR2 YYREEE (reference sequence). Trimming cost V 3 bases and J 2 bases, with 10 bases left between them. This CDR3 has 14 amino acids. The CDR3 DNA reads as TGTGCCAGCAGCTGGACCGCGGTCACAGATACGCAGTATTTT. The encoded protein is CASSWTAVTDTQYF.

This clonotype came up many times. The rearrangement joins TRBV5-1 to TRBJ1-1; tentative D call: TRBD1 (6 bases). The CDR3 extends over 15 amino acids. The V end was cut by 3 bases, the J end by 0 bases, with 12 bases between. The germline V gene encodes CDR1 SGHRS and CDR2 YFSETQ. The CDR3 DNA sequence: TGCGCCAGCAGCTGGGTTGACAGGCTGAACACTGAAGCTTTCTTT. It encodes CASSWVDRLNTEAFF.

This clonotype was seen repeatedly, ten times or more. The rearrangement uses TRBV27 and TRBJ2-2, with 9 bases matching TRBD2. CDR1 is MNHEY, CDR2 SMNVEV, per germline (reference sequence). J gave up 6 bases and V 6 bases, and 8 bases lay outside the gene matches. The CDR3 covers 15 residues. The CDR3 here is CASRTGLAGAGELFF. The CDR3 bases are TGTGCCAGCAGGACGGGACTAGCCGGCGCCGGGGAGCTGTTTTTT.

This clonotype was seen at least ten times. The rearrangement uses TRBV20-1 and TRBJ1-2; D may be TRBD1 (6 bases). Per germline, CDR1 DFQATT and CDR2 SNEGSKA (reference sequence). This CDR3 region has 14 residues. Deletions cut 0 bases from V and 4 bases from J, with 12 bases between. The CDR3 region is CSAREDRGRYGYTF. The CDR3 DNA reads TGCAGTGCTAGAGAGGACAGAGGACGCTATGGCTACACCTTC.

This clonotype was observed many times. The V and J genes are TRBV12-3 or TRBV12-4 and TRBJ1-1; tentative D call: TRBD1 (5 bases). The V and J ends lost 6 bases and 0 bases respectively, with 8 bases between them. The CDR3 covers 13 residues. CDR3 DNA sequence: TGTGCCAGCAGGGAGGGGCTGAACACTGAAGCTTTCTTT. Its protein is CASREGLNTEAFF.

At least ten counts were recorded for this clonotype. The chain is built from TRBV4-3 and TRBJ2-5; 7 bases are shared with TRBD1. The germline V gene encodes CDR1 LGHNA and CDR2 YSLEER. This CDR3 contains 14 residues. The V and J ends lost 3 bases and 4 bases, in that order; junction bases with no gene match: 5. Here the CDR3 DNA reads TGCGCCAGCAGCCAGGCATACAGGGGAGAGACCCAGTACTTC. Protein: CASSQAYRGETQYF.

This clonotype was counted many times. The V call is TRBV20-1, the J call TRBJ1-1, with unresolved D. V was shortened by 0 bases and J by 3 bases, with 17 bases between the two germline ends. This CDR3 spans 16 amino acids. The germline V gene has CDR1 DFQATT and CDR2 SNEGSKA (reference sequence). This CDR3 is CSARDRVWGGDTEAFF. The CDR3 nucleotides read TGCAGTGCTAGAGATCGGGTTTGGGGTGGGGACACTGAAGCTTTCTTT.

This clonotype was detected ten times or more. This chain joins TRBV5-1 and TRBJ2-1; the D is unclear. Trimming removed 0 bases from V and 5 bases from J, with 12 bases in between. Germline CDR1 is SGHRS and CDR2 is YFSETQ. The CDR3 runs 15 residues. CDR3 loop: CASSLVEWTHNEQFF. CDR3 DNA: TGCGCCAGCAGCTTGGTGGAGTGGACCCACAATGAGCAGTTCTTC. Full variable domain (outside the CDR3, taken from reference TRBV5-1 and TRBJ2-1): KAGVTQTPRYLIKTRGQQVTLSCSPISGHRSVSWYQQTPGQGLQFLFEYFSETQRNKGNFPGRFSGRQFSNSRSEMNVSTLELGDSALYLCASSLVEWTHNEQFFGPGTRLTVL.

In its sample, this clonotype was seen many times. The V and J genes are TRBV9 and TRBJ2-2, with a weak D call TRBD1 (5 bases). With 0 bases removed from V and 6 bases from J, the gap between germline ends came to 12 bases. Germline-derived CDR1 and CDR2 are SGDLS and YYNGEE. The CDR3 spans 15 residues. CDR3 in amino acids: CASSVGQGEAGELFF. For the CDR3, the DNA is TGTGCCAGCAGCGTAGGTCAGGGTGAGGCCGGGGAGCTGTTTTTT.

In this sample, this clonotype turned up many times. The chain joins TRBV2 to TRBJ2-2; weak D call: TRBD1 (6 bases). The germline V gene encodes CDR1 SNHLY and CDR2 FYNNEI. Trimming stripped 6 bases from V and 5 bases from J, with 19 bases between. The CDR3 contains 16 residues. The CDR3, as DNA: TGTGCCAGCAGCAGGGGTGCGGGCTTAGGAACCGGGGAGCTGTTTTTT. This gives the protein CASSRGAGLGTGELFF.

This clonotype has a count of ten or more. V usage is TRBV20-1 and J usage is TRBJ2-1; 8 positions match TRBD1. CDR3 length: 14 residues. Germline V gene sequence: CDR1 DFQATT, CDR2 SNEGSKA (reference sequence). The CDR3 here is CSILQGANYNEQFF. The CDR3 region has the DNA TGCAGCATCCTCCAGGGGGCGAACTACAATGAGCAGTTCTTC.

This clonotype showed up just a few times. The V call is TRBV5-8, the J call TRBJ1-1, with TRBD1 as a possible D gene (5 bases). The CDR3 length is 13 residues. V was shortened by 5 bases and J by 5 bases, with 13 bases between the two germline ends. From germline, CDR1 is SGHTS and CDR2 YDEGEE. The CDR3 nucleotides are TGTGCCAGCAGTCGAGACAGCGCAACTGAAGCTTTCTTT. This translates into CASSRDSATEAFF. The full variable domain, with the rest looked up from reference TRBV5-8 and TRBJ1-1, is EAGVTQSPTHLIKTRGQQATLRCSPISGHTSVYWYQQALGLGLQFLLWYDEGEERNRGNFPPRFSGRQFPNYSSELNVNALELEDSALYLCASSRDSATEAFFGQGTRLTVV.

This clonotype occurred many times. CDR3 sequence reads: CATSRALAAFSGANVLTF. The CDR3 bases are TGTGCCACCAGCAGGGCTCTGGCAGCTTTCTCTGGGGCCAACGTCCTGACTTTC. The chain joins TRBV15 to TRBJ2-6; D unresolved. Germline CDR1 reads LNHNV; CDR2 reads YYDKDF (reference sequence). V shed 3 bases and J shed 0 bases, with 15 bases lying between them. The CDR3 sequence is 18 residues long.

The sample holds many counts of this clonotype. This chain uses TRBV5-5 with TRBJ1-2; TRBD1 might be the D (6 bases). Germline CDR1 and CDR2: SGHKS and YYEKEE (reference sequence). Between the trimmed V and J ends, which lost 1 base and 4 bases, there was a span of 17 bases. CDR3 length equals 16 residues. CDR3 nucleotide sequence: TGTGCCAGCAGCTTGACCTACAGGGCTTCGGCCTATGGCTACACCTTC. Translated, it gives CASSLTYRASAYGYTF.

This clonotype was recorded many times. V usage is TRBV7-2 and J usage is TRBJ2-4, with a possible D match to TRBD2 (6 bases). The CDR3 loop spans 12 amino acids. Germline V gene sequence: CDR1 SGHTA, CDR2 FQGNSA. The V and J ends lost 2 bases and 15 bases respectively, with 14 bases between them. The CDR3 here is CASSLLIGEVYF. The CDR3 region has the DNA TGTGCCAGCAGCTTACTAATAGGGGAGGTGTACTTC.

The sample holds many counts of this clonotype. The V and J genes are TRBV5-1 and TRBJ2-3, with D perhaps TRBD2 (6 bases). The CDR3 consists of 14 residues. Between the trimmed V and J ends, which lost 4 bases and 5 bases, there was a span of 14 bases. CDR1 and CDR2 (germline): SGHRS, YFSETQ. The CDR3 here is CASSLLGGGDTQYF. The DNA for the CDR3 is TGCGCCAGCAGCCTGCTGGGGGGTGGAGATACGCAGTATTTT.